The 29 T cell receptor beta chains below come from one sample, sequenced in a study of shared clonotypes between healthy human individuals. Profiling relied on immunoSEQ multiplex PCR, and the TCRdb table lists in-frame clones only, not all of them. The profile shows some 1.5 million clones, 95% to 97% of them singletons. Source material: naive CD4+ T cells sorted from blood. Subset meaning: CD45RA+ positively selected. Every receptor here comes from a man between 25 and 39 years old in good health.

The chain carries TRBV4-3 and TRBJ1-2; D gene uncertain. Per germline, CDR1 LGHNA and CDR2 YSLEER. V gave up 4 bases and J gave up 8 bases, with 23 bases separating them. CDR3 length: 16 residues. The DNA of the CDR3 is TGCGCCAGCAGCCCCAAGAATAGTGGTCAGTCAAAGGGCTACACCTTC. This gives the protein CASSPKNSGQSKGYTF.

As DNA, the CDR3 is TGTGCCAGCAGAGTTAGCGGGAGCCCAACCGGGGAGCTGTTTTTT. Protein product: CASRVSGSPTGELFF. The J gene is TRBJ2-2, the V gene TRBV6-6; 9 positions agree with TRBD2. The trim removed 6 bases at V and 5 bases at J, leaving 7 bases unmatched. Per germline, CDR1 MNHNY and CDR2 SVGAGI (reference sequence). The CDR3 has 15 residues.

This clone appeared once. This chain uses TRBV28 with TRBJ1-1; D gene uncertain. V gave up 8 bases and J gave up 5 bases, with 6 bases separating them. CDR1 and CDR2 from the germline V gene are MDHEN and SYDVKM. The CDR3 length is 10 residues. The CDR3 DNA sequence: TGTGCCAGCCTAAGGACTGAAGCTTTCTTT. Protein sequence: CASLRTEAFF.

The chain recombines TRBV7-2 with TRBJ2-7, with D perhaps matching TRBD1 (5 bases). The ends were cut back, 5 bases at V and 3 bases at J, with 14 bases in the middle. Germline CDR1 and CDR2: SGHTA and FQGNSA. The CDR3 sequence is 14 residues long. The CDR3 here is CASSPRSDSYEQYF. The CDR3 coding sequence is TGTGCCAGCAGCCCGCGCTCTGACAGCTACGAGCAGTACTTC.

The chain couples TRBV5-4 to TRBJ2-1; the match to TRBD2 covers 7 bases. This CDR3 region has 15 residues. V was pared by 5 bases and J by 0 bases, with 5 bases of the junction left unmatched. Germline V CDR1 and CDR2: SGHNT, YYREEE (reference sequence). The chain's CDR3 is CASSRLARSYNEQFF. CDR3 nucleotide sequence: TGTGCCAGCAGTCGACTAGCTCGCTCCTACAATGAGCAGTTCTTC.

This clone was observed once. The chain links TRBV5-1 to TRBJ1-1; TRBD1 is a possible D gene (5 bases). The CDR3 runs 14 residues. The germline V gene encodes CDR1 SGHRS and CDR2 YFSETQ. Trimming cost V 0 bases and J 4 bases, with 10 bases left between them. CDR3 region: CASSLESRATEAFF. As DNA, the CDR3 is TGCGCCAGCAGCTTGGAATCCAGGGCCACTGAAGCTTTCTTT.

This chain uses TRBV28 with TRBJ1-5; unclear D gene. The CDR3 is 14 residues long. The V gene's germline CDR1 is MDHEN and CDR2 SYDVKM. Trimming stripped 6 bases from V and 0 bases from J, with 9 bases between. The CDR3 sequence is CASRDGDSNQPQHF. DNA for the CDR3: TGTGCCAGCAGGGACGGTGATAGCAATCAGCCCCAGCATTTT.

The chain recombines TRBV18 with TRBJ2-2, with no clear D. Germline V gene data show CDR1 as KGHSH and CDR2 as LQKENI. V lost 2 bases and J lost 0, with 7 bases in between. The length of the CDR3 is 15 residues. For the CDR3, the DNA is TGTGCCAGCTCACCATGGTCGACGAACACCGGGGAGCTGTTTTTT. Translation gives CASSPWSTNTGELFF.

The table lists this clone with a count of one. This chain joins TRBV28 and TRBJ2-1, with TRBD1 matching 7 bases. The CDR3 totals 17 residues. Unmatched junction bases numbered 14, after V lost 2 bases and J lost 7 bases. Germline values: CDR1 MDHEN, CDR2 SYDVKM. The CDR3 bases are TGTGCCAGCAGTTTACGGTCAACTTGGTTCAGGGGGAATGAGCAGTTCTTC. Translating it yields CASSLRSTWFRGNEQFF.

V and J are TRBV27 and TRBJ2-7; the D call may be TRBD1 or TRBD2 (5 bases each). In germline, CDR1 is MNHEY, CDR2 SMNVEV (reference sequence). The CDR3 consists of 14 residues. Between the trimmed V and J ends, which lost 3 bases and 2 bases, there was a span of 11 bases. The CDR3 coding sequence is TGTGCCAGCAGTTTGAGGGGCGAAGCCTACGAGCAGTACTTC. Translation: CASSLRGEAYEQYF.

The gene calls are TRBV30 and TRBJ1-3; perhaps TRBD1 as D (6 bases). The length of the CDR3 is 13 residues. Looked up from germline, CDR1 is GTSNPN and CDR2 is SVGIG (reference sequence). Between the trimmed V and J ends, which lost 5 bases and 2 bases, there was a span of 10 bases. The CDR3 loop reads CAWQGITGNTIYF. CDR3 nucleotide sequence: TGTGCCTGGCAGGGGATCACTGGAAACACCATATATTTT.

The rearrangement joins TRBV19 to TRBJ2-3; D ambiguous. V was trimmed by 5 bases and J by 1 base, leaving 10 bases between them. The germline V gene encodes CDR1 LNHDA and CDR2 SQIVND (reference sequence). The CDR3 totals 14 residues. CDR3 sequence: CASSPSWGTDTQYF. Written as DNA, the CDR3 is TGTGCCAGTAGTCCCAGTTGGGGCACAGATACGCAGTATTTT.

Comments on this clone: Other DNA sequences in the sample encode the same CDR3. This chain connects TRBV18 to TRBJ2-7; TRBD1 matches 7 bases. Per the germline V gene, CDR1 is KGHSH and CDR2 is LQKENI. The V gene end was trimmed by 3 bases and the J gene end by 3 bases; junction bases not matched to a gene: 2. The CDR3 has 13 residues. In nucleotides, the CDR3 is TGTGCCAGCTCACCTTCAGGGGGCTACGAGCAGTACTTC. Its protein product is CASSPSGGYEQYF.

A note on this clone: Other DNA sequences in the sample encode the same CDR3. The genes are TRBV30 and TRBJ1-2; 7 bases fit TRBD1. V lost 3 bases to trimming and J lost 2 bases; unmatched junction nucleotides: 6. Per germline, CDR1 GTSNPN and CDR2 SVGIG (reference sequence). The CDR3 loop spans 14 amino acids. The CDR3: CAWRGPQGNYGYTF. For the CDR3, the DNA is TGTGCCTGGAGGGGACCACAGGGGAACTATGGCTACACCTTC.

V gene TRBV15 combines with J gene TRBJ2-7; D might be TRBD1 (7 bases). V was shortened by 0 bases and J by 2 bases, with 11 bases between the two germline ends. Germline CDR1 LNHNV, CDR2 YYDKDF (reference sequence). This CDR3 is built from 15 residues. DNA of the CDR3: TGTGCCACCAGCAGAGAGGGGGGACAGACCTACGAGCAGTACTTC. It specifies CATSREGGQTYEQYF.

The J gene is TRBJ1-2, the V gene TRBV11-2; 7 bases match TRBD1. The CDR3 sequence is 15 residues long. The trim removed 7 bases at V and 8 bases at J, leaving 16 bases unmatched. In germline, CDR1 is SGHAT, CDR2 FQNNGV. Here the CDR3 DNA reads TGTGCCAGCAACCTTCTAAGGGGGCCCCAGACGGGCTACACCTTC. Its translation: CASNLLRGPQTGYTF.

The J gene is TRBJ2-1, the V gene TRBV9; TRBD2 aligns across 8 bases. The J segment lost 4 bases and the V segment lost 5 bases, leaving 5 bases of the junction unmatched. This CDR3 comprises 14 residues. Per the germline V gene, CDR1 is SGDLS and CDR2 is YYNGEE. The CDR3 bases are TGTGCCAGCAGTCAAAGCGGGGGTTACAATGAGCAGTTCTTC. It encodes CASSQSGGYNEQFF. The full variable domain, completed using reference TRBV9 and TRBJ2-1, is DSGVTQTPKHLITATGQRVTLRCSPRSGDLSVYWYQQSLDQGLQFLIQYYNGEERAKGNILERFSAQQFPDLHSELNLSSLELGDSALYFCASSQSGGYNEQFFGPGTRLTVL.

This CDR3 reads CASSVSLGLAKDTQYF. The CDR3, as DNA: TGTGCCAGCAGCGTATCCCTCGGACTAGCGAAGGATACGCAGTATTTT. The chain carries TRBV9 and TRBJ2-3, with 9 positions matching TRBD2. V was clipped by 1 base and J by 6 bases; unmatched bases: 9. Germline V lookup: CDR1 SGDLS, CDR2 YYNGEE. The CDR3 covers 16 residues. The full variable domain, its missing parts supplied by reference TRBV9 and TRBJ2-3, is DSGVTQTPKHLITATGQRVTLRCSPRSGDLSVYWYQQSLDQGLQFLIQYYNGEERAKGNILERFSAQQFPDLHSELNLSSLELGDSALYFCASSVSLGLAKDTQYFGPGTRLTVL.

The rearrangement uses TRBV4-1 and TRBJ2-3; 11 nucleotides line up with TRBD2. The CDR3 sequence is 16 residues long. Germline-derived CDR1 and CDR2 are MGHRA and YSYEKL. V was pared by 6 bases and J by 6 bases, with 11 bases of the junction left unmatched. CDR3 sequence: CASRHTTSGNMDTQYF. In nucleotides, the CDR3 is TGCGCCAGCAGACATACGACTAGCGGGAATATGGATACGCAGTATTTT.

A remark on this clone: The junction departs from the called germline gene at one end, perhaps through a read error. CDR3 in DNA: TGTGCTAGCAGCTTCGGGACAGGGAACGAGCAGTACTTC. Its translation is CASSFGTGNEQYF. The chain is built from TRBV7-7 and TRBJ2-7; 9 bases match TRBD1. CDR3 length: 13 residues. The germline V gene encodes CDR1 SSHAT and CDR2 FNYEAQ (reference sequence).

Comment on this clone: In the same sample, other DNA sequences code for this CDR3. The chain employs TRBV10-3 and TRBJ2-3; D possibly corresponds to TRBD1 (5 bases). Germline V CDR1 and CDR2: ENHRY, SYGVKD. V lost 4 bases and J 3 bases, leaving 5 bases between the germline ends. This CDR3 has 12 residues. CDR3 amino acids: CAISAGTDTQYF. CDR3 coding DNA: TGTGCCATCAGTGCAGGGACAGATACGCAGTATTTT.

The chain employs TRBV28 and TRBJ2-7; D is uncertain. Germline-derived CDR1 and CDR2 are MDHEN and SYDVKM. V shed 1 base and J shed 4 bases, with 11 bases lying between them. The CDR3 is 14 amino acids. For the CDR3, the DNA is TGTGCCAGCAGTTTATCCTTACCACAGTACGAGCAGTACTTC. This sequence encodes CASSLSLPQYEQYF.

The gene calls are TRBV6-4 and TRBJ2-3; 9 bases are shared with TRBD2. The J segment lost 4 bases and the V segment lost 5 bases, leaving 7 bases of the junction unmatched. The CDR3 is made up of 15 amino acids. Germline loops: CDR1 MRHNA, CDR2 SNTAGT. The CDR3 is CASSLYSGSADTQYF. The CDR3 nucleotides read TGTGCCAGCAGTCTATATAGCGGGAGTGCAGATACGCAGTATTTT.

The J gene is TRBJ2-7, the V gene TRBV7-9; 8 bases fit TRBD1. V trimming: 4 bases; J trimming: 8 bases; junction bases outside the gene matches: 7. The CDR3 extends over 13 amino acids. Germline-derived CDR1 and CDR2 are SEHNR and FQNEAQ (reference sequence). The CDR3 protein is CASSSSDRAQQYF. Written as DNA, the CDR3 is TGTGCCAGCAGCTCCTCGGACAGGGCGCAGCAGTACTTC. The full variable domain, completed using reference TRBV7-9 and TRBJ2-7, is DTGVSQNPRHKITKRGQNVTFRCDPISEHNRLYWYRQTLGQGPEFLTYFQNEAQLEKSRLLSDRFSAERPKGSFSTLEIQRTEQGDSAMYLCASSSSDRAQQYFGPGTRLTVT.

Concerning this clone itself: A junction end diverges from the germline sequence, so it may reflect a read error. V and J are TRBV7-7 and TRBJ2-1; the match to TRBD2 covers 10 bases. The CDR3 loop spans 16 amino acids. Per germline, CDR1 SSHAT and CDR2 FNYEAQ (reference sequence). This chain's CDR3 is CASSTIAGGGEGEQFF. CDR3 DNA: TGTGCTAGCAGCACAATAGCGGGAGGAGGTGAGGGTGAGCAGTTCTTC.

The J gene is TRBJ2-7, the V gene TRBV5-4; possibly TRBD1 for D (5 bases). V was pared by 0 bases and J by 1 base, with 8 bases between. Germline CDR1 reads SGHNT; CDR2 reads YYREEE (reference sequence). The CDR3 is made up of 14 amino acids. The CDR3: CASSLEQESYEQYF. CDR3 nucleotide sequence: TGTGCCAGCAGCTTGGAACAGGAATCCTACGAGCAGTACTTC.

The chain couples TRBV10-1 to TRBJ2-2, with D tentatively TRBD1 or TRBD2 (6 bases each). Germline V CDR1 and CDR2: WNHNN, SYGVQD (reference sequence). This CDR3 has 16 residues. V shed 4 bases and J shed 2 bases, with 14 bases lying between them. The CDR3 loop reads CASSAVGGSNTGELFF. CDR3 coding DNA: TGCGCCAGCAGTGCGGTAGGGGGGTCTAACACCGGGGAGCTGTTTTTT.

As for this clone: No DNA is shown, since the ends of the CDR3 on it are uncertain; the CDR3 is the one TCRdb lists. V usage is TRBV7-2 and J usage is TRBJ1-2; no DNA check was done on the table's D call, TRBD1. From germline, CDR1 is SGHTA and CDR2 FQGNSA. The CDR3 sequence runs 13 residues, both termini included. This CDR3 reads CASSFGIGAGDTF.

The rearrangement links TRBV5-5 to TRBJ2-5, with D maybe TRBD1 (6 bases). The CDR3 has 14 residues. The V end lost 3 bases, the J end lost 2 bases, and 11 bases lay between the germline ends. Germline V gives CDR1 SGHKS, CDR2 YYEKEE (reference sequence). The chain's CDR3 is CASSYGDNQETQYF. In nucleotides, the CDR3 is TGTGCCAGCAGCTACGGGGACAATCAAGAGACCCAGTACTTC.